The subject of this entry is one TCR beta chain. The data derive from a study of shared clonotypes between healthy human individuals. The method was immunoSEQ multiplex PCR; TCRdb's version includes in-frame clones alone and lacks a portion of them. The table records roughly 2.2 million clones, over 85% of them present only once. The CDR3 length is 12 residues. Germline V gives CDR1 MDHEN, CDR2 SYDVKM. Trimming took 4 bases from V and 4 from J, leaving 6 bases between them. Sequencing was performed on naive CD4+ T cells from PBMCs. Subset of the sample: CD45RA+ positively selected. This clonotype was sampled from a man aged 18 to 29 in good health. Some clones in this sample may be carry-over from other donors' samples. The V gene is TRBV28, the J gene TRBJ2-3; D remains ambiguous. CDR3 residues: CASSSPSDTQYF. The CDR3 DNA is TGTGCCAGCAGTTCCCCTTCAGATACGCAGTATTTT.